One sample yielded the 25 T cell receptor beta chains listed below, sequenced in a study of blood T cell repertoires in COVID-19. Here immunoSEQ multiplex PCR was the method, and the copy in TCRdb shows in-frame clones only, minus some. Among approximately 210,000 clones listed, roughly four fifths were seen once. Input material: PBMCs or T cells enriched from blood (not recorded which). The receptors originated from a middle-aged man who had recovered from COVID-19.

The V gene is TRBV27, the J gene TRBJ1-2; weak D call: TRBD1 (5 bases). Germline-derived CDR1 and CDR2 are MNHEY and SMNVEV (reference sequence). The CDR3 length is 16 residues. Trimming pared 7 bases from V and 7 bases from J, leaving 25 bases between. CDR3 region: CASKGGVRGLNSGYTF. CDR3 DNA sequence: TGTGCCAGCAAGGGCGGGGTTCGGGGCCTTAATAGTGGCTACACCTTC.

The CDR3 here is CATSRVFLTGSEPYEQYF. The CDR3 coding sequence is TGTGCCACCAGCAGAGTTTTCCTCACAGGGTCCGAGCCCTACGAGCAGTACTTC. This sequence joins TRBV15 and TRBJ2-7; D is perhaps TRBD1 (6 bases). The length of the CDR3 is 18 residues. CDR1 and CDR2 (germline): LNHNV, YYDKDF (reference sequence). V dropped 1 base and J dropped 2 bases, with 21 bases sitting between them.

The CDR3 sequence is CATSKTSGHYNEQFF. Written as DNA, the CDR3 is TGTGCCACCAGTAAGACTAGCGGGCATTACAATGAGCAGTTCTTC. The J gene is TRBJ2-1, the V gene TRBV24-1, with TRBD2 matching 10 bases. The CDR3 sequence is 15 residues long. With V trimmed by 6 bases and J by 4 bases, 5 bases remained unmatched. The V gene's germline CDR1 is KGHDR and CDR2 SFDVKD.

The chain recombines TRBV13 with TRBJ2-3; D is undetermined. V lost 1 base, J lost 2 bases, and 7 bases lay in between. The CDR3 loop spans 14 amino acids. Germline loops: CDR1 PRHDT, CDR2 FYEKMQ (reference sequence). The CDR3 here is CASSLVAVTDTQYF. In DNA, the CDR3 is TGTGCCAGCAGCTTAGTTGCGGTCACAGATACGCAGTATTTT.

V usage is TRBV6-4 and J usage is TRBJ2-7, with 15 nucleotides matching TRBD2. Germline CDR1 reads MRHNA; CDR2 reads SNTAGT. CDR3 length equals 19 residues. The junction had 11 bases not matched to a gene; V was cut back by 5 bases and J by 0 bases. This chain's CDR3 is CASSPSGTSGRPSSYEQYV. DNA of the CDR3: TGTGCCAGCAGTCCCTCCGGGACTAGCGGGAGGCCTAGCTCCTACGAGCAGTACGTC.

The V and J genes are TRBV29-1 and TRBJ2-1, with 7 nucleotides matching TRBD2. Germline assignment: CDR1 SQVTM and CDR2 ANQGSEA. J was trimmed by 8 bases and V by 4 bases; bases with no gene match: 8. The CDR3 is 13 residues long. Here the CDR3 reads CSVAVRELDEQFF. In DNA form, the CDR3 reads TGCAGCGTTGCGGTGCGGGAGCTAGATGAGCAGTTCTTC.

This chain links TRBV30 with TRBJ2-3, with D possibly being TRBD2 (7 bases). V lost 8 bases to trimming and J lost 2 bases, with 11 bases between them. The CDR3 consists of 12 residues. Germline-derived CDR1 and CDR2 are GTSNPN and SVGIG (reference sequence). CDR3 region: CATAGATDTQYF. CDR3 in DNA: TGTGCCACCGCGGGGGCCACAGATACGCAGTATTTT. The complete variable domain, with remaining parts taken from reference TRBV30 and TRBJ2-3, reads SQTIHQWPATLVQPVGSPLSLECTVEGTSNPNLYWYRQAAGRGLQLLFYSVGIGQISSEVPQNLSASRPQDRQFILSSKKLLLSDSGFYLCATAGATDTQYFGPGTRLTVL.

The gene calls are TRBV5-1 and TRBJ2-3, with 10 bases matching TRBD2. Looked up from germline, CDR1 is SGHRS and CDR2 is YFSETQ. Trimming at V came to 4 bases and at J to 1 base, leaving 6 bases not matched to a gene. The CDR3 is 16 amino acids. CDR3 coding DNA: TGCGCCAGCAGCCAGGCTGGACTAGCGGGCACAGATACGCAGTATTTT. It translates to CASSQAGLAGTDTQYF.

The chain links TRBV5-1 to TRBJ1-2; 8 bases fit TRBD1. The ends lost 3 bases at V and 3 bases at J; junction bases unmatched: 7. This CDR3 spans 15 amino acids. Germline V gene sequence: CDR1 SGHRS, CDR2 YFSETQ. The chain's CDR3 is CASSWGQELDYGYTF. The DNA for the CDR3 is TGCGCCAGCAGCTGGGGACAGGAATTGGACTATGGCTACACCTTC.

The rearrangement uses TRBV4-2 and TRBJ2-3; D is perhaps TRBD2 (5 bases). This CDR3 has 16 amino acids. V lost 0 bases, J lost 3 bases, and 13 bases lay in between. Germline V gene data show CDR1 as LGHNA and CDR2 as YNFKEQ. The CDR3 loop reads CASSQEVGSGTDTQYF. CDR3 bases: TGTGCCAGCAGCCAAGAGGTAGGAAGCGGTACAGATACGCAGTATTTT.

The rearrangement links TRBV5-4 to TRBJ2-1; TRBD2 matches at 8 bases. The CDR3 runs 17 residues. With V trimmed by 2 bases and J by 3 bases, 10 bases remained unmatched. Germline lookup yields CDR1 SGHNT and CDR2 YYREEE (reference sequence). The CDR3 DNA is TGTGCCAGCAGCTTAAAGCGGGAGAGGGAGCGCTACAATGAGCAGTTCTTC. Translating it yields CASSLKRERERYNEQFF.

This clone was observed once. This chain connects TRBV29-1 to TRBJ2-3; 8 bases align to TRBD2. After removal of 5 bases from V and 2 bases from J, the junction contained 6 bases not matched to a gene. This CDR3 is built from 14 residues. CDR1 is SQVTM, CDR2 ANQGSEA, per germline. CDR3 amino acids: CSVFLAGITDTQYF. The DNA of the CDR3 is TGCAGCGTTTTTTTAGCGGGGATCACAGATACGCAGTATTTT.

The CDR3 reads CASTPGTGEWGNTIYF. The CDR3 coding sequence is TGTGCCAGCACTCCCGGGACAGGGGAGTGGGGAAACACCATATATTTT. The rearrangement joins TRBV28 to TRBJ1-3; 10 nucleotides line up with TRBD1. Germline V CDR1 and CDR2: MDHEN, SYDVKM. There are 16 residues in the CDR3. V lost 7 bases and J lost 4; bases outside the gene matches: 10.

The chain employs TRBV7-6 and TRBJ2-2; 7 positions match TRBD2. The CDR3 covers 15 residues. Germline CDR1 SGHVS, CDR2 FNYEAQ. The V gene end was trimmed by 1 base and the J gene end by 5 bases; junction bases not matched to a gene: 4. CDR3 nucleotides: TGTGCCAGCAGCTTAGGGGGCGGGGGAACCGGGGAGCTGTTTTTT. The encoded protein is CASSLGGGGTGELFF.

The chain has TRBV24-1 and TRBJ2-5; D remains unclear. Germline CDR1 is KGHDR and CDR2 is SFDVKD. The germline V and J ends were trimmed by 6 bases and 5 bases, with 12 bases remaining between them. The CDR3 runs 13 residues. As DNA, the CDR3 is TGTGCCACCAGTTCCAACTATGTGGAGACCCAGTACTTC. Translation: CATSSNYVETQYF.

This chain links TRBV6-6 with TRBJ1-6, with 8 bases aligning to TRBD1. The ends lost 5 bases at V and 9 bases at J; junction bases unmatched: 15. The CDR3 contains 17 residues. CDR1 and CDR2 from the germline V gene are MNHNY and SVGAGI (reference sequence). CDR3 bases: TGTGCCAGCAGTCCCTGGCCGGACAGGGCGTTTGGTTCACCCCTCCACTTT. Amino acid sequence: CASSPWPDRAFGSPLHF.

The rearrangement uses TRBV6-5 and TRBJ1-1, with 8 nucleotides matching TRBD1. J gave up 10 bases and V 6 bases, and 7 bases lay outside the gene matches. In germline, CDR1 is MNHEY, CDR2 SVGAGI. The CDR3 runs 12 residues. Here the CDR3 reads CASRLQGDGAFF. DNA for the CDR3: TGTGCCAGCAGACTACAGGGGGATGGAGCTTTCTTT.

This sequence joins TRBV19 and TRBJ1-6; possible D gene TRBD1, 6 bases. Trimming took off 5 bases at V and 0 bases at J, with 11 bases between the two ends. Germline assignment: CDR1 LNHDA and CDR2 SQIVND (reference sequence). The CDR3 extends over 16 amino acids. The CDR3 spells CASSPGTYSYNSPLHF. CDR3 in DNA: TGTGCCAGTAGTCCCGGGACATACTCCTATAATTCACCCCTCCACTTT.

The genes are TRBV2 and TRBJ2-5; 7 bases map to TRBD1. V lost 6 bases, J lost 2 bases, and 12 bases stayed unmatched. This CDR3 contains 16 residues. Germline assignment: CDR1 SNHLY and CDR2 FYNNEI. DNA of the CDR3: TGTGCCAGCAGCTCTAACCGACAGGGCTGGCAAGAGACCCAGTACTTC. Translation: CASSSNRQGWQETQYF.

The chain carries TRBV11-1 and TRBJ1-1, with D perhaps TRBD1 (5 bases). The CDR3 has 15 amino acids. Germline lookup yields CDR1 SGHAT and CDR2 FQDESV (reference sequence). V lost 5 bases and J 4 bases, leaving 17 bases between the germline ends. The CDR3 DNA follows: TGTGCCAGCAGCCCTTGGGTAGGGGTGAGCACTGAAGCTTTCTTT. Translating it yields CASSPWVGVSTEAFF.

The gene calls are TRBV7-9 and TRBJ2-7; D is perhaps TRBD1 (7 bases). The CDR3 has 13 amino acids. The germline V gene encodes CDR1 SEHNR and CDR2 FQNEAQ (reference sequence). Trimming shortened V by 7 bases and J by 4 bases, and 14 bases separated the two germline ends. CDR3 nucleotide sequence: TGTGCCAGCATTCCATCAGGGGGGTACGAGCAGTACTTC. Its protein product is CASIPSGGYEQYF.

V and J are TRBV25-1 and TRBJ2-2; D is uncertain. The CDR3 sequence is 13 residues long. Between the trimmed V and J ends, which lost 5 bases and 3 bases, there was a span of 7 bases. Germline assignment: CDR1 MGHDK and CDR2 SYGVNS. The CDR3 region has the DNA TGTGCCAGCAGTACAGCTTACACCGGGGAGCTGTTTTTT. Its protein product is CASSTAYTGELFF. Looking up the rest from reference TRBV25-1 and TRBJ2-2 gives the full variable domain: EADIYQTPRYLVIGTGKKITLECSQTMGHDKMYWYQQDPGMELHLIHYSYGVNSTEKGDLSSESTVSRIRTEHFPLTLESARPSHTSQYLCASSTAYTGELFFGEGSRLTVL.

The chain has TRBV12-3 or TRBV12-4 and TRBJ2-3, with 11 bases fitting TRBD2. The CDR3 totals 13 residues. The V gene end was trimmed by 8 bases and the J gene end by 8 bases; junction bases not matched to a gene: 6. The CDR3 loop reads CASGTSGSLTQYF. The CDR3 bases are TGTGCCAGCGGAACTAGCGGGAGCCTTACGCAGTATTTT.

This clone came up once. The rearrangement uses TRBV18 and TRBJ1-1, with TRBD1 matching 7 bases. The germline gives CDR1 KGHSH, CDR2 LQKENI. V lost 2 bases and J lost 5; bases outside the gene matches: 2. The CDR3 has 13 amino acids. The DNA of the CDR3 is TGTGCCAGCTCACCAGACAGGGAGACTGAAGCTTTCTTT. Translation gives CASSPDRETEAFF.

The CDR3 here is CASSARLAGAYEQFF. The CDR3 coding sequence is TGCGCCAGCAGCGCAAGACTAGCGGGAGCCTATGAGCAGTTCTTC. This chain joins TRBV5-1 and TRBJ2-1, with TRBD2 matching 12 bases. Germline-derived CDR1 and CDR2 are SGHRS and YFSETQ. The junction had 7 bases not matched to a gene; V was cut back by 4 bases and J by 8 bases. The CDR3 totals 15 residues.